This T cell receptor beta chain was retrieved from a study of CD8+ T cells in alopecia areata. The study's findings and limits: Between patients, shared TCR sequences were less clear than in mice. This was possibly due in part to HLA diversity in the patient population.

Treatment: oral pan-JAK inhibitor, 5-10 mg twice daily. Peripheral blood samples and lesional scalp punch biopsies were obtained from alopecia areata patients. Trimming removed 5 bases from V and 1 base from J, with 11 bases in between. The CDR3 consists of 14 residues. Germline lookup yields CDR1 MNHEY and CDR2 SMNVEV (reference sequence). As concerns this clone: Its specificity is unknown.

cDNA reverse transcribed from extracted RNA served as the sequencing template. Only in-frame clones appear in the TCRdb table, and some are missing; sequencing was by immunoSEQ multiplex PCR. The sample records roughly 64,000 clones, 46% being singletons. V is TRBV27 and J is TRBJ1-1; D uncertain. This TCR came from a human donor with alopecia areata. Sample: CD8+ T cells sorted from blood, taken at approximately week 36, from a patient treated with tofacitinib. CDR3 nucleotide sequence: TGTGCCAGCAGTAGTCGCGGAGAGAACACTGAAGCTTTCTTT. Its translation: CASSSRGENTEAFF.